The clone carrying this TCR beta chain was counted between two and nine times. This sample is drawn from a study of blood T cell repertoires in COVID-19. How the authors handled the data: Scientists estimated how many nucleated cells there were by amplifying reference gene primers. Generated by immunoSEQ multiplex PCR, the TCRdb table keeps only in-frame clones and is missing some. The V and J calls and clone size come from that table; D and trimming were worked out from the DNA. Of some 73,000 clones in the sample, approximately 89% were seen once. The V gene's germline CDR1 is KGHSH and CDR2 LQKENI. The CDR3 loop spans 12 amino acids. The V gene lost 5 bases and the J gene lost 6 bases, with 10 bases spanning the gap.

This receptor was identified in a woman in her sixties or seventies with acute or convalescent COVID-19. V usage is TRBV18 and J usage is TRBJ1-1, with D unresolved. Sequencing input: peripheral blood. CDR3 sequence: CASSAVGAEAFF. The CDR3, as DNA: TGTGCCAGCTCAGCCGTGGGCGCTGAAGCTTTCTTT.